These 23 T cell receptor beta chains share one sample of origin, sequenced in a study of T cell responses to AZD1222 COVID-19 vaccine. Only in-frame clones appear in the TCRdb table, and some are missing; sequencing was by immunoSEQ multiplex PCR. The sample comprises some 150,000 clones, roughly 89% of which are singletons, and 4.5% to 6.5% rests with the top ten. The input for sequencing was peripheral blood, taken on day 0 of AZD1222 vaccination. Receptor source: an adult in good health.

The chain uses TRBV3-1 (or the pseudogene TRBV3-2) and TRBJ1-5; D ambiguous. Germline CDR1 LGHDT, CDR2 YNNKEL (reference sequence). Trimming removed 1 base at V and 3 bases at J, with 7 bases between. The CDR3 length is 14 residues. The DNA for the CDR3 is TGTGCCAGCAGCCAAGGACTAGACAATCAGCCCCAGCATTTT. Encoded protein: CASSQGLDNQPQHF.

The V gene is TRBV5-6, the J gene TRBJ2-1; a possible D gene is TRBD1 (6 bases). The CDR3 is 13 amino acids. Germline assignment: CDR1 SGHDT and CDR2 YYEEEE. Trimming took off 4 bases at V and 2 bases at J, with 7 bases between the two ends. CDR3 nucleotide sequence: TGTGCCAGCAGCCGGGACACCTACAATGAGCAGTTCTTC. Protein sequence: CASSRDTYNEQFF.

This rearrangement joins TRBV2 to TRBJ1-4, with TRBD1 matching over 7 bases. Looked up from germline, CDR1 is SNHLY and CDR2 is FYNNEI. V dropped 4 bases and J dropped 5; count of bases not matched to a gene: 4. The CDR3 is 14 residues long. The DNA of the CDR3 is TGTGCCAGCAGTGCCCGGACAGGCAATGAAAAACTGTTTTTT. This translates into CASSARTGNEKLFF.

The DNA of the CDR3 is TGTGCCAGCAGGGTGGGAAACGAGCAGTACTTC. Encoded protein: CASRVGNEQYF. The chain has TRBV2 and TRBJ2-7, with D unclear. V shed 6 bases and J shed 5 bases, with 8 bases lying between them. CDR3 size: 11 residues. CDR1 and CDR2 from the germline V gene are SNHLY and FYNNEI. Full variable domain (remainder filled in from reference TRBV2 and TRBJ2-7): EPEVTQTPSHQVTQMGQEVILRCVPISNHLYFYWYRQILGQKVEFLVSFYNNEISEKSEIFDDQFSVERPDGSNFTLKIRSTKLEDSAMYFCASRVGNEQYFGPGTRLTVT.

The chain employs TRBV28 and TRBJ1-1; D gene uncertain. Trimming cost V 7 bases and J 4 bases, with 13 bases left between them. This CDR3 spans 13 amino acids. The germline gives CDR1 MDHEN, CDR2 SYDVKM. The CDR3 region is CASTISEITEAFF. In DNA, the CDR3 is TGTGCCAGCACCATAAGCGAAATCACTGAAGCTTTCTTT.

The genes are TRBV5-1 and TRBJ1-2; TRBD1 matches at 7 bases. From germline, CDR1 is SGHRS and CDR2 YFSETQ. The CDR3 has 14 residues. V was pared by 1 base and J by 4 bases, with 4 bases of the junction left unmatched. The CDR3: CASSLLGQSYGYTF. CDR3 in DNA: TGCGCCAGCAGCTTGTTGGGACAGAGCTATGGCTACACCTTC.

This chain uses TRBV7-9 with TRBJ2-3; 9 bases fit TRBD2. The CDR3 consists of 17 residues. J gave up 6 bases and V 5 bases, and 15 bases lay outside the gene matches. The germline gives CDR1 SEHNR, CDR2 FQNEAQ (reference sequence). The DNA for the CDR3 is TGTGCCAGCAGCATGCGGGAGGGGGCGGGAGACCGCGATACGCAGTATTTT. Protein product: CASSMREGAGDRDTQYF.

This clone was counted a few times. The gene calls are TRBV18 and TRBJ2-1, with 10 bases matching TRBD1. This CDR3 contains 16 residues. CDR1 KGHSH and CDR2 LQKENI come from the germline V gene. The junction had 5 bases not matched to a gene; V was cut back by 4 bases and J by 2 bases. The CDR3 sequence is CASSLTTGGPYNEQFF. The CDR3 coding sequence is TGTGCCAGCTCACTGACGACAGGGGGCCCCTACAATGAGCAGTTCTTC.

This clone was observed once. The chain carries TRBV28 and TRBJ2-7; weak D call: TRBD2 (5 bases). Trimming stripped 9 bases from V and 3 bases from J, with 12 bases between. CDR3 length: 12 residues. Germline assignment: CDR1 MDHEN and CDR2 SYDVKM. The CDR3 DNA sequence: TGTGCCAGTAGCGTGTGGGTCTACGAGCAGTACTTC. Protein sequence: CASSVWVYEQYF.

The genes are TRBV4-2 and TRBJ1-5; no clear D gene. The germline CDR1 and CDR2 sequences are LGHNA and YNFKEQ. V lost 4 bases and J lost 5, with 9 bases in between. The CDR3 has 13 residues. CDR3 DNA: TGTGCCAGCAGCCGCTCAAGGGATCAGCCCCAGCATTTT. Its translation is CASSRSRDQPQHF.

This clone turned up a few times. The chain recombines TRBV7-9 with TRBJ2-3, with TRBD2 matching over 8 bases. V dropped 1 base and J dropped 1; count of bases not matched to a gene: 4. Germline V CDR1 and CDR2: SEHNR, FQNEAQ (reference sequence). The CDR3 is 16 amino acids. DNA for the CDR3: TGTGCCAGCAGCTTAGATCTAGCGGGTCGCACAGATACGCAGTATTTT. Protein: CASSLDLAGRTDTQYF.

DNA for the CDR3: TGTGCCAGCAGCTTAGAGAGGGAGACCCAGTACTTC. This encodes CASSLERETQYF. The V call is TRBV11-2, the J call TRBJ2-5; D not certain. There are 12 residues in the CDR3. V was shortened by 0 bases and J by 5 bases, with 4 bases between the two germline ends. CDR1 is SGHAT, CDR2 FQNNGV, per germline.

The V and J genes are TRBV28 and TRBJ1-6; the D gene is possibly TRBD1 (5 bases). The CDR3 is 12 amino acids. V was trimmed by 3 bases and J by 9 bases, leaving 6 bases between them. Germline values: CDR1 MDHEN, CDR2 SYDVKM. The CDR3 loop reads CASSLRGSPLHF. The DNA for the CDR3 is TGTGCCAGCAGTTTGAGGGGTTCACCCCTCCACTTT.

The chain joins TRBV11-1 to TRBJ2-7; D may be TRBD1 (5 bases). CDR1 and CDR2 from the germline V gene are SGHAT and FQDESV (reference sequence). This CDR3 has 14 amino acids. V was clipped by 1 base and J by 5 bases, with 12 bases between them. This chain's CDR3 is CASSLGQGVNEQYF. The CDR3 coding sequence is TGTGCCAGCAGCTTAGGCCAGGGTGTGAACGAGCAGTACTTC. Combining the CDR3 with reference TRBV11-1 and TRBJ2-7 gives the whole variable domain EAEVAQSPRYKITEKSQAVAFWCDPISGHATLYWYRQILGQGPELLVQFQDESVVDDSQLPKDRFSAERLKGVDSTLKIQPAELGDSAMYLCASSLGQGVNEQYFGPGTRLTVT.

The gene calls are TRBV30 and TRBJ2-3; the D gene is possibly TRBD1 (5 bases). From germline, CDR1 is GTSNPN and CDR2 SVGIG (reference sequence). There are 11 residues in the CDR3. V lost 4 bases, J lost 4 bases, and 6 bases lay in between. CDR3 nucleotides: TGTGCCTGGACACAGGCAGATACGCAGTATTTT. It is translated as CAWTQADTQYF.

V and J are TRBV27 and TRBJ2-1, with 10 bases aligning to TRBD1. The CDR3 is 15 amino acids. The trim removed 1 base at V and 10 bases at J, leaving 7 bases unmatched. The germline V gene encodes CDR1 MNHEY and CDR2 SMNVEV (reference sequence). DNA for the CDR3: TGTGCCAGCAGTTTATTGGACAGGGGGTTAGGCGAGCAGTTCTTC. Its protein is CASSLLDRGLGEQFF.

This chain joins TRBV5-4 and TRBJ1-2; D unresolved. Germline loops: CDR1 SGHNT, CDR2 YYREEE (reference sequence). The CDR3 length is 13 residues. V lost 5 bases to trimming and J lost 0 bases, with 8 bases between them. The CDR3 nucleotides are TGTGCCAGCAGGGCAGTAGCTAACTATGGCTACACCTTC. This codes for CASRAVANYGYTF.

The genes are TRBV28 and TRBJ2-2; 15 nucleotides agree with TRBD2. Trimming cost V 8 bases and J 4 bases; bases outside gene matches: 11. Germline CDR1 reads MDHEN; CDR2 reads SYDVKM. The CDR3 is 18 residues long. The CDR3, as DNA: TGTGCCAGCGGTGGTGACAGGGGACTAGCGGGAGGCACCGGGGAGCTGTTTTTT. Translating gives CASGGDRGLAGGTGELFF.

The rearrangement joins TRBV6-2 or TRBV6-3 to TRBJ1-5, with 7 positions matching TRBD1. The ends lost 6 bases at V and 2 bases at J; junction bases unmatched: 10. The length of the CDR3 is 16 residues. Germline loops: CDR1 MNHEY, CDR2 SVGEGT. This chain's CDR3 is CASSNTGASGNQPQHF. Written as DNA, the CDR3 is TGTGCCAGCAGCAATACAGGGGCGAGCGGCAATCAGCCCCAGCATTTT.

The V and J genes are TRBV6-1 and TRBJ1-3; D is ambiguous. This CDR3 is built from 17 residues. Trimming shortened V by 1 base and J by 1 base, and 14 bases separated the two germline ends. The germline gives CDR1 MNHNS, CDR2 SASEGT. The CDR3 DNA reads TGTGCCAGCAGTGAAGTTCCCGGCCGAGGGTCTGGAAACACCATATATTTT. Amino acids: CASSEVPGRGSGNTIYF.

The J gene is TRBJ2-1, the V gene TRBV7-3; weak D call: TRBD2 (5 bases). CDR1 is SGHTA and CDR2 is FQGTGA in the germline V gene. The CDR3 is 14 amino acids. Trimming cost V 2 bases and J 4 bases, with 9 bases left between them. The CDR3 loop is CASSLYPGYNEQFF. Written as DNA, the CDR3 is TGTGCCAGCAGCTTATATCCGGGATACAATGAGCAGTTCTTC. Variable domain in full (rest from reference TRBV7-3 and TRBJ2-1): GAGVSQTPSNKVTEKGKYVELRCDPISGHTALYWYRQSLGQGPEFLIYFQGTGAADDSGLPNDRFFAVRPEGSVSTLKIQRTERGDSAVYLCASSLYPGYNEQFFGPGTRLTVL.

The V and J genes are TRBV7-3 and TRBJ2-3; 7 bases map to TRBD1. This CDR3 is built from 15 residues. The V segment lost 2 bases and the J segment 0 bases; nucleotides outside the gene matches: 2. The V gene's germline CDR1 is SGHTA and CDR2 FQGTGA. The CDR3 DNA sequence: TGTGCCAGCAGCTTAGGGACAGTGAGCACAGATACGCAGTATTTT. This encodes CASSLGTVSTDTQYF.

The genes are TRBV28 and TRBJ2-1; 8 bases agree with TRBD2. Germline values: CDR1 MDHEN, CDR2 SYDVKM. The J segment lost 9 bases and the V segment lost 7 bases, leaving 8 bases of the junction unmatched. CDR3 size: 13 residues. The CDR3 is CASTAAGDGEQFF. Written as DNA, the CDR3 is TGTGCCAGCACGGCAGCGGGAGATGGTGAGCAGTTCTTC. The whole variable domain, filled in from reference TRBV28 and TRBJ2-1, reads DVKVTQSSRYLVKRTGEKVFLECVQDMDHENMFWYRQDPGLGLRLIYFSYDVKMKEKGDIPEGYSVSREKKERFSLILESASTNQTSMYLCASTAAGDGEQFFGPGTRLTVL.